What follows describes a single TCR beta chain. The antigen remains undetermined. The data were taken from a study of T cells after yellow fever vaccination. Whole-study results and caveats: CD4 and CD8 compartments shared a small share of clonotypes, likely from convergent recombination. Most primary-vaccination clones recurred post-booster (approximately 96% CD4, just over 85% CD8). When the response was secondary, it was weaker but reached its peak faster, day 5 versus 15.

The authors made TCR cDNA by 5'RACE template switching, adding a universal primer site and UMIs. TCRdb reprocessed the 5' RACE reads via MiXCR and lists one record per CDR3 protein. The sample includes 600,000 to 750,000 distinct CDR3 sequences, 9% to 15% of them seen just once. Germline CDR1 and CDR2: MNHEY and SVGEGT. This CDR3 region has 14 residues. Trimming removed 6 bases at V and 4 bases at J, with 15 bases between. The chain has TRBV6-2 or TRBV6-3 and TRBJ1-2; no clear D gene. The receptor was isolated from a man aged 25 to 40 who received the YFV17D yellow fever vaccine. The input for sequencing was PBMCs, taken on the day of the yellow fever booster vaccination. CDR3 sequence: CASRHPGDPYGYTF. The CDR3 DNA sequence: TGTGCCAGCAGGCACCCCGGCGATCCCTATGGCTACACCTTC.